The 5 T cell receptor beta chains reported below all come from one sample, sequenced in a study of blood T cells in healthy people across ages. For the second PCR, which ran for roughly 7 to 11 cycles, a sample-barcoded 5' primer and a J-beta primer mix were used. A single record per CDR3 protein comes from TCRdb applying MiXCR to the 5' RACE reads. The sample yields almost 550,000 distinct CDR3 sequences, more than 20% seen once. The data also belong to a second study, concerning T cells of mothers and their children.

The sample was blood. The receptors here all came from a boy younger than 18 in good health.

The chain employs TRBV20-1 and TRBJ1-2; 8 bases match TRBD1. V lost 0 bases and J lost 1; bases outside the gene matches: 4. CDR1 is DFQATT, CDR2 SNEGSKA, per germline (reference sequence). The CDR3 totals 15 residues. The CDR3 sequence is CSARDPTGGNYGYTF. DNA for the CDR3: TGCAGTGCTAGAGACCCAACAGGGGGTAACTATGGCTACACCTTC.

The rearrangement joins TRBV12-3 or TRBV12-4 to TRBJ1-1; D may be TRBD1 (6 bases). Trimming pared 4 bases from V and 2 bases from J, leaving 11 bases between. The CDR3 extends over 14 amino acids. The CDR3: CASSSRTDNTEAFF. Written as DNA, the CDR3 is TGTGCCAGCAGTTCTAGGACAGACAACACTGAAGCTTTCTTT.

This clonotype was found a few times. The J gene is TRBJ2-1, the V gene TRBV20-1; maybe TRBD1 (5 bases). CDR3 size: 15 residues. V was clipped by 3 bases and J by 0 bases, with 12 bases between them. CDR1 DFQATT and CDR2 SNEGSKA come from the germline V gene (reference sequence). CDR3 sequence (DNA): TGCAGTGCTAGCCCCCCAGACAGCTCCTACAATGAGCAGTTCTTC. As protein: CSASPPDSSYNEQFF.

This clonotype was seen only a few times. V and J are TRBV20-1 and TRBJ1-2; tentatively, D is TRBD1 (5 bases). This CDR3 has 14 amino acids. Germline values: CDR1 DFQATT, CDR2 SNEGSKA (reference sequence). Trimming removed 3 bases at V and 2 bases at J, with 13 bases between. The CDR3 DNA is TGCAGTGCTAGCAATCAGGGAGGCAACTATGGCTACACCTTC. Encoded protein: CSASNQGGNYGYTF.

This clonotype was observed a few times. The V and J genes are TRBV12-3 or TRBV12-4 and TRBJ1-1; 8 nucleotides align to TRBD1. This CDR3 has 14 amino acids. The trim removed 6 bases at V and 1 base at J, leaving 4 bases unmatched. For the CDR3, the DNA is TGTGCCAGCAGAACAGGGGGTGAGAACACTGAAGCTTTCTTT. Translated: CASRTGGENTEAFF.